The clone carrying this T cell receptor beta chain was seen only once. Its antigen is not identified. This CDR3 is built from 15 residues. Trimming left V 2 bases short and J 3 bases short, with 11 bases between. Germline V lookup: CDR1 LGHDT, CDR2 YNNKEL (reference sequence). This specimen belongs to a study of T-cell memory formation after mild COVID-19. The study's findings and limits: Memory sampled before infection contained some responding clones, suggesting cross-reactive memory joined. Contracting clones from day 15 to 85 had balanced CD4/CD8; later expanders favoured CD4+.

TCRalpha and TCRbeta libraries used 5'RACE with constant-segment primers and UMIs. MiXCR, applied by TCRdb to the 5' RACE reads, yields one record per CDR3 protein. The sample lists roughly 550,000 distinct CDR3 sequences, about a fifth seen once, with under 15% in the top ten. The specimen sequenced was PBMCs or a T cell subset sorted from them (not recorded which). The rearrangement joins TRBV3-1 to TRBJ2-4; D uncertain. The clonotype was recovered from an adult woman who had mild COVID-19 (a few samples of this study predate the infection). Cell type and time point are not known. The CDR3: CASSQSPQRKNIQYF. CDR3 sequence (DNA): TGTGCCAGCAGCCAAAGCCCCCAGCGCAAAAACATTCAGTACTTC.